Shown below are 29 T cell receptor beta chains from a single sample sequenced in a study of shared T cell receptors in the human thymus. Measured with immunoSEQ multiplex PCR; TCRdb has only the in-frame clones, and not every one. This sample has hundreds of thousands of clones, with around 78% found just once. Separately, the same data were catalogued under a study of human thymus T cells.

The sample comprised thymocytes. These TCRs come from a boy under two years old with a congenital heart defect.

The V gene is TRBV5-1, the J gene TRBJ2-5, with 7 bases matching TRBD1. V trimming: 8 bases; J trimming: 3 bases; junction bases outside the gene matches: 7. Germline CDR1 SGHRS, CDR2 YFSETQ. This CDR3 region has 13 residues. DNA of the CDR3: TGCGCCAGATTACAGGGGTCTAAAGAGACCCAGTACTTC. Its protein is CARLQGSKETQYF.

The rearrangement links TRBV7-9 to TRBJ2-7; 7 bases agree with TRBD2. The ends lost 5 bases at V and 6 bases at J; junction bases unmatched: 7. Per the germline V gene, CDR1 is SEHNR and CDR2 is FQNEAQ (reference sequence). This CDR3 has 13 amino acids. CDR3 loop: CASSLGEGREQYF. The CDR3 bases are TGTGCCAGCAGCCTGGGGGAGGGTCGCGAGCAGTACTTC.

The CDR3 region has the DNA TGTGCCAGCAGCTTGATTAGAGAAGTACAGGGGTACAATCAGCCCCAGCATTTT. Its translation is CASSLIREVQGYNQPQHF. The V and J genes are TRBV5-7 and TRBJ1-5, with 7 bases aligning to TRBD1. TRBV5-7 counts as an open reading frame of uncertain function. After removal of 1 base from V and 3 bases from J, the junction contained 13 bases not matched to a gene. The CDR3 contains 18 residues.

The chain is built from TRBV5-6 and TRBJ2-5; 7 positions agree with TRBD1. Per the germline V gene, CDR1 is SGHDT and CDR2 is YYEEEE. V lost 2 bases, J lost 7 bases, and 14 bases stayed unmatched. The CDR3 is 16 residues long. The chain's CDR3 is CASSFTSDRRPGTQYF. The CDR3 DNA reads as TGTGCCAGCAGCTTTACGTCGGACAGGCGGCCGGGGACCCAGTACTTC.

CDR3 coding DNA: TGTGCCAGCACCCCTCCTAGCGGGAGGGGGAACACCGGGGAGCTGTTTTTT. Amino acid sequence: CASTPPSGRGNTGELFF. The rearrangement joins TRBV28 to TRBJ2-2; 12 nucleotides match TRBD2. The V gene end was trimmed by 7 bases and the J gene end by 1 base; junction bases not matched to a gene: 7. Germline CDR1 reads MDHEN; CDR2 reads SYDVKM. CDR3 length equals 17 residues.

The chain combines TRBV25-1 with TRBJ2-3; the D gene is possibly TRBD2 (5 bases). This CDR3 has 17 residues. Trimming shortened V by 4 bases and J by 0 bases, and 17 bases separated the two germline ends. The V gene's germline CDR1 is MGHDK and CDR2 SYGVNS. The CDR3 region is CASSGVNEGSSTDTQYF. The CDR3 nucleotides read TGTGCCAGCAGTGGGGTAAATGAGGGATCTAGCACAGATACGCAGTATTTT.

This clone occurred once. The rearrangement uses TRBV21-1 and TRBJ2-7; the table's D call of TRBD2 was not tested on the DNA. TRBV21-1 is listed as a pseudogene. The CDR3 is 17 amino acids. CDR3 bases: TGTGCCAGCAGCAAGTGGGCCGGGGCTAGCGCCTCCTACGAGCAGTACTTC. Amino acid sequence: CASSKWAGASASYEQYF.

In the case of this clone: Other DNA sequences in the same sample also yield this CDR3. The CDR3 loop reads CASSPGQTYEQYF. The CDR3 coding sequence is TGTGCCAGCAGTCCCGGACAGACCTACGAGCAGTACTTC. This chain uses TRBV27 with TRBJ2-7; maybe TRBD1 (6 bases). The V end lost 5 bases, the J end lost 2 bases, and 10 bases lay between the germline ends. Germline-derived CDR1 and CDR2 are MNHEY and SMNVEV (reference sequence). This CDR3 has 13 amino acids.

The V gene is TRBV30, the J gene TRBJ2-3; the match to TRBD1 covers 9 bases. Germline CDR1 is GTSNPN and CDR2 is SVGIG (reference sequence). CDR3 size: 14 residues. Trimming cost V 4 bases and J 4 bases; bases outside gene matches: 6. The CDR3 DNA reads TGTGCCTGGATCCACAGGGGGCGGTCAGATACGCAGTATTTT. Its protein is CAWIHRGRSDTQYF.

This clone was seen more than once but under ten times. The CDR3 reads CASSGLAGVKPSNEQFF. The CDR3 region has the DNA TGTGCCAGCAGTGGGCTAGCGGGAGTCAAACCTAGCAATGAGCAGTTCTTC. This chain connects TRBV2 to TRBJ2-1, with 10 bases aligning to TRBD2. The V and J ends lost 4 bases and 6 bases, in that order; junction bases with no gene match: 12. CDR3 length: 17 amino acids. Germline V gene sequence: CDR1 SNHLY, CDR2 FYNNEI.

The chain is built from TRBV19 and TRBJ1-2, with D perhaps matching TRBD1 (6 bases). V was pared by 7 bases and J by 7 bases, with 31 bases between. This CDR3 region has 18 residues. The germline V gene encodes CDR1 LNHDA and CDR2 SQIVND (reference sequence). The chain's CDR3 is CASKMGRGRLPSERGYTF. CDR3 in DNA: TGTGCCAGTAAAATGGGGCGGGGGCGCTTGCCGAGTGAACGTGGCTACACCTTC.

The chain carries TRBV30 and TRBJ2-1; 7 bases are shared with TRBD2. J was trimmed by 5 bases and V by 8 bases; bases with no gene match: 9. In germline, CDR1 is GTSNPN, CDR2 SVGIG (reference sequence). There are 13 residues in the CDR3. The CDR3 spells CAGARAGDNEQFF. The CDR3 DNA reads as TGTGCCGGGGCGAGGGCGGGAGACAATGAGCAGTTCTTC.

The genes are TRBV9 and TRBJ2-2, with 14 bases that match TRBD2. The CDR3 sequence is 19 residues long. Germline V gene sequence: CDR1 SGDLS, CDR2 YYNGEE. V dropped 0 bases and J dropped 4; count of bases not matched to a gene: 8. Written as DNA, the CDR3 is TGTGCCAGCAGCGTAGAAAAGAGACTAGCGGGAGGGGGCACCGGGGAGCTGTTTTTT. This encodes CASSVEKRLAGGGTGELFF.

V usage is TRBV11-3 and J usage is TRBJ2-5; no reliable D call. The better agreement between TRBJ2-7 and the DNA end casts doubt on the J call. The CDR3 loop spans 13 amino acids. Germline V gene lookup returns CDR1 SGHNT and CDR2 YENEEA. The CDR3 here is CASSPVGAYEQYF. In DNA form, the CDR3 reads TGTGCCAGCAGCCCAGTAGGAGCCTACGAGCAGTACTTC.

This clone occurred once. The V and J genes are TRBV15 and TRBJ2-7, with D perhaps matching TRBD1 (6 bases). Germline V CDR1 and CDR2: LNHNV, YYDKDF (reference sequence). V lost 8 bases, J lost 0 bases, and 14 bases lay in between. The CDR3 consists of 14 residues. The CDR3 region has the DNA TGTGCCACCGATGACAGGCCGAGCTCCTACGAGCAGTACTTC. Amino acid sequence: CATDDRPSSYEQYF.

CDR3 nucleotide sequence: TGCAGCGTTGAAAGGAGGCGGGGGGCACCGCAAGAGACCCAGTACTTC. It codes for CSVERRRGAPQETQYF. J is TRBJ2-5 and V is TRBV29-1; TRBD2 matches at 8 bases. The J segment lost 2 bases and the V segment lost 2 bases, leaving 10 bases of the junction unmatched. The CDR3 length is 16 residues. Germline values: CDR1 SQVTM, CDR2 ANQGSEA.

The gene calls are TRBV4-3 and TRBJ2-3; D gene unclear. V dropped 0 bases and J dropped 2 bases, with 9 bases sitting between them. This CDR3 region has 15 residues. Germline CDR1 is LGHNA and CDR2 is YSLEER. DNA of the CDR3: TGCGCCAGCAGCCAAGAACGGCGGCTCACAGATACGCAGTATTTT. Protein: CASSQERRLTDTQYF.

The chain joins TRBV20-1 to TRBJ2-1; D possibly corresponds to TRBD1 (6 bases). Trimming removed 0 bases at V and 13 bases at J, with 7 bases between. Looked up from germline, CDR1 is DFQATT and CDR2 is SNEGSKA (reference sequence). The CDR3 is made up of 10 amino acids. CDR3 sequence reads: CSAREGGQFF. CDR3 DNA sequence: TGCAGTGCTAGAGAAGGGGGTCAGTTCTTC.

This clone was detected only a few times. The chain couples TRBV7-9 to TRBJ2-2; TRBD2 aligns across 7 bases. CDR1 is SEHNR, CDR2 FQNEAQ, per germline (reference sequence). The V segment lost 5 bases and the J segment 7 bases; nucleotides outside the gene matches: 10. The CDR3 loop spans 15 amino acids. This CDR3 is CASSPRGGEFGELFF. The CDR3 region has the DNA TGTGCCAGCAGCCCCCGTGGGGGGGAGTTCGGGGAGCTGTTTTTT.

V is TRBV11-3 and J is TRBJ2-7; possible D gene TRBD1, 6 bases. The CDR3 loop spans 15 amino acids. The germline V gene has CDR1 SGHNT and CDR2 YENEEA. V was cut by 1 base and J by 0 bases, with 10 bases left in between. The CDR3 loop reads CASSLGRGYSYEQYF. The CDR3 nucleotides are TGTGCCAGCAGCTTAGGCAGGGGCTACTCCTACGAGCAGTACTTC.

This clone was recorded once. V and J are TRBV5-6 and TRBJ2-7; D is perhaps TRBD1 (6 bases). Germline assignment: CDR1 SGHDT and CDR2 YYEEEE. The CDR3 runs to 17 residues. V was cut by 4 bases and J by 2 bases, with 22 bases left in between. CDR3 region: CASSNRDTSSRAYEQYF. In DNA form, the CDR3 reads TGTGCCAGCAGCAACCGGGACACCTCTTCTCGCGCCTACGAGCAGTACTTC.

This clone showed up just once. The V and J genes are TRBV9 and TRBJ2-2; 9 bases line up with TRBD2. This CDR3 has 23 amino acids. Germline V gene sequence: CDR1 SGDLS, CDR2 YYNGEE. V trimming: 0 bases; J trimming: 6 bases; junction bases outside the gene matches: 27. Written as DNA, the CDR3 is TGTGCCAGCAGCGTAGCTCCACCTCCGCAGGGCCTAGCGGGACCTGCCTTGGCCGGGGAGCTGTTTTTT. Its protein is CASSVAPPPQGLAGPALAGELFF. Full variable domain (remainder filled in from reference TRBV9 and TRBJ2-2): DSGVTQTPKHLITATGQRVTLRCSPRSGDLSVYWYQQSLDQGLQFLIQYYNGEERAKGNILERFSAQQFPDLHSELNLSSLELGDSALYFCASSVAPPPQGLAGPALAGELFFGEGSRLTVL.

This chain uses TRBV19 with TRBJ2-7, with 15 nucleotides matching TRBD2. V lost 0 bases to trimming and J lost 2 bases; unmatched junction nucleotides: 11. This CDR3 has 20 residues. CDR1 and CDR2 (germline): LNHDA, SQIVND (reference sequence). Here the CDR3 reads CASSIDGQGGLAGGPYEQYF. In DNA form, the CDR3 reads TGTGCCAGTAGTATAGATGGACAGGGTGGACTAGCGGGAGGGCCCTACGAGCAGTACTTC.

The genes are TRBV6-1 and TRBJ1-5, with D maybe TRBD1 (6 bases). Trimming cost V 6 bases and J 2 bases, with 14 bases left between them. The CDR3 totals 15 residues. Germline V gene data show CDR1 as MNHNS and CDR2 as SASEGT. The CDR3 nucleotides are TGTGCCAGCAGAATGGTACAGGGACGCAATCAGCCCCAGCATTTT. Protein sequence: CASRMVQGRNQPQHF.

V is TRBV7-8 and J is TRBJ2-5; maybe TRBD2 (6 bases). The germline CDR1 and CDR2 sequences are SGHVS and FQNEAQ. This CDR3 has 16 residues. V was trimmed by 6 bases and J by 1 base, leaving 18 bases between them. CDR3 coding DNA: TGTGCCAGCAGATCTCCCCCGCGGGACCCCCAAGAGACCCAGTACTTC. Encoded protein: CASRSPPRDPQETQYF.

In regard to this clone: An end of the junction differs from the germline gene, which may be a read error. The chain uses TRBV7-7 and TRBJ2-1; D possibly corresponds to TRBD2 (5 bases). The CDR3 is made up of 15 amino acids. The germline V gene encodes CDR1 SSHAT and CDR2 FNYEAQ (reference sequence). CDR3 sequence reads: CASSLALAHRNEQFF. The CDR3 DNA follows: TGTGCTAGCAGCTTAGCCCTAGCCCATCGCAATGAGCAGTTCTTC.

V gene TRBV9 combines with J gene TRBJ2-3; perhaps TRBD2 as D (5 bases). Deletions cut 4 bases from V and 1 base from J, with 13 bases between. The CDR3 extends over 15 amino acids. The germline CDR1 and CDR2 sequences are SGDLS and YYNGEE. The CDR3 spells CASSPGVAGTDTQYF. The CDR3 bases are TGTGCCAGCAGCCCCGGGGTAGCTGGCACAGATACGCAGTATTTT.

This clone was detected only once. The CDR3 is CAISARRNTEAFF. CDR3 DNA sequence: TGTGCCATCAGTGCTCGGAGGAACACTGAAGCTTTCTTT. The chain combines TRBV10-3 with TRBJ1-1; no reliable D call. V was cut by 4 bases and J by 1 base, with 7 bases left in between. This CDR3 has 13 amino acids. Per germline, CDR1 ENHRY and CDR2 SYGVKD.

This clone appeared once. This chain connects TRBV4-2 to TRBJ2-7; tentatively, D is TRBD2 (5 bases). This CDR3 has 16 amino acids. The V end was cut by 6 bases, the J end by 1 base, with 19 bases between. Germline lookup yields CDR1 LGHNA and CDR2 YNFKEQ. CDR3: CASSPRRGSTSYEQYF. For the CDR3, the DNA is TGTGCCAGCAGTCCGCGACGCGGGTCGACTTCCTACGAGCAGTACTTC.